The 24 T cell receptor beta chains below all came from one sample that was sequenced in a study of control samples from healthy donors and cancer patients. Clones were read by immunoSEQ multiplex PCR, and TCRdb kept only the in-frame ones, dropping some. This table holds 100,000 to 150,000 clones, around 89% found once. The sample taken for sequencing was blood. The receptor set was obtained from a man aged 50 or older in good health.

This clone showed up just once. V gene TRBV9 combines with J gene TRBJ1-3; D not certain. V lost 4 bases to trimming and J lost 2 bases, with 13 bases between them. The CDR3 is 15 amino acids. CDR1 SGDLS and CDR2 YYNGEE come from the germline V gene. The CDR3 region has the DNA TGTGCCAGCAGCCCCCCCGGGGTCGCTGGAAACACCATATATTTT. This codes for CASSPPGVAGNTIYF.

V usage is TRBV2 and J usage is TRBJ1-1, with 11 bases lining up with TRBD1. Germline lookup yields CDR1 SNHLY and CDR2 FYNNEI. The CDR3 has 15 residues. The J segment lost 4 bases and the V segment lost 6 bases, leaving 7 bases of the junction unmatched. Here the CDR3 reads CASRARTGGSTEAFF. Written as DNA, the CDR3 is TGTGCCAGCAGGGCCCGGACAGGGGGCTCCACTGAAGCTTTCTTT.

The chain employs TRBV7-6 and TRBJ1-5; 7 bases are a match to TRBD1. The germline CDR1 and CDR2 sequences are SGHVS and FNYEAQ. This CDR3 region has 13 residues. V lost 3 bases and J lost 15; bases outside the gene matches: 11. CDR3 bases: TGTGCCAGCAGCTTTGACGGGGCAGGGGGACTGCATTTT. It specifies CASSFDGAGGLHF. The full variable domain, in which reference TRBV7-6 and TRBJ1-5 provide the parts outside the CDR3, is GAGVSQSPRYKVTKRGQDVALRCDPISGHVSLYWYRQALGQGPEFLTYFNYEAQQDKSGLPNDRFSAERPEGSISTLTIQRTEQRDSAMYRCASSFDGAGGLHFGDGTRLSIL.

The V and J genes are TRBV28 and TRBJ1-4; TRBD1 matches at 7 bases. Germline-derived CDR1 and CDR2 are MDHEN and SYDVKM. After removal of 6 bases from V and 8 bases from J, the junction contained 9 bases not matched to a gene. This CDR3 spans 14 amino acids. The CDR3 nucleotides read TGTGCCAGCAGCCTGACAGGGCAACGGGAAAAACTGTTTTTT. Translating gives CASSLTGQREKLFF.

This chain links TRBV6-2 or TRBV6-3 with TRBJ1-5, with no clear D. With 2 bases removed from V and 5 bases from J, the gap between germline ends came to 10 bases. CDR3 size: 14 residues. From germline, CDR1 is MNHEY and CDR2 SVGEGT. CDR3 nucleotides: TGTGCCAGCAGTTACGGTGAGGAATATCAGCCCCAGCATTTT. This encodes CASSYGEEYQPQHF.

The chain joins TRBV7-2 to TRBJ2-5; D may be TRBD1 or TRBD2 (6 bases each). Germline CDR1 is SGHTA and CDR2 is FQGNSA. The CDR3 extends over 18 amino acids. Trimming cost V 0 bases and J 4 bases, with 21 bases left between them. The CDR3 DNA follows: TGTGCCAGCAGCTTAGCGCAGTGGAACAGGGAGGAAGGAGAGACCCAGTACTTC. Translation: CASSLAQWNREEGETQYF. Full variable domain (remainder filled in from reference TRBV7-2 and TRBJ2-5): GAGVSQSPSNKVTEKGKDVELRCDPISGHTALYWYRQSLGQGLEFLIYFQGNSAPDKSGLPSDRFSAERTGGSVSTLTIQRTQQEDSAVYLCASSLAQWNREEGETQYFGPGTRLLVL.

The rearrangement links TRBV7-2 to TRBJ1-1; D is ambiguous. Trimming shortened V by 1 base and J by 3 bases, and 9 bases separated the two germline ends. Germline V gives CDR1 SGHTA, CDR2 FQGNSA. CDR3 length: 14 amino acids. DNA for the CDR3: TGTGCCAGCAGCTTAGTGAACGGATACACTGAAGCTTTCTTT. This codes for CASSLVNGYTEAFF. The entire variable domain, with the rest obtained from reference TRBV7-2 and TRBJ1-1, is as follows: GAGVSQSPSNKVTEKGKDVELRCDPISGHTALYWYRQSLGQGLEFLIYFQGNSAPDKSGLPSDRFSAERTGGSVSTLTIQRTQQEDSAVYLCASSLVNGYTEAFFGQGTRLTVV.

Remarks on this clone: The junction departs from germline at one end; a sequencing error may be responsible. V gene TRBV11-2 combines with J gene TRBJ1-2; D remains unclear. Germline V CDR1 and CDR2: SGHAT, FQNNGV. This CDR3 has 11 residues. DNA of the CDR3: TGTGCCAGCAGCTTAGGTAGAATTCCAGACTTC. It translates to CASSLGRIPDF. Looking up the rest from reference TRBV11-2 and TRBJ1-2 gives the full variable domain: EAGVAQSPRYKIIEKRQSVAFWCNPISGHATLYWYQQILGQGPKLLIQFQNNGVVDDSQLPKDRFSAERLKGVDSTLKIQPAKLEDSAVYLCASSLGRIPDFGSGTRLTVV.

This clone was seen just once. The CDR3 loop is CASSLDVASTGELFF. CDR3 nucleotides: TGCGCCAGCAGCTTGGACGTGGCGAGCACCGGGGAGCTGTTTTTT. The chain links TRBV5-1 to TRBJ2-2; D is uncertain. This CDR3 has 15 amino acids. V lost 0 bases to trimming and J lost 4 bases, with 10 bases between them. Looked up from germline, CDR1 is SGHRS and CDR2 is YFSETQ. Complete variable domain (other parts from reference TRBV5-1 and TRBJ2-2): KAGVTQTPRYLIKTRGQQVTLSCSPISGHRSVSWYQQTPGQGLQFLFEYFSETQRNKGNFPGRFSGRQFSNSRSEMNVSTLELGDSALYLCASSLDVASTGELFFGEGSRLTVL.

The V call is TRBV12-3 or TRBV12-4, the J call TRBJ1-1, with 8 positions matching TRBD1. This CDR3 spans 13 amino acids. After removal of 7 bases from V and 3 bases from J, the junction contained 4 bases not matched to a gene. The CDR3 DNA is TGTGCCAGCATCTCGGACAGGGACACTGAAGCTTTCTTT. Amino acids: CASISDRDTEAFF.

This chain uses TRBV6-5 with TRBJ1-2; D remains ambiguous. V was trimmed by 6 bases and J by 7 bases, leaving 15 bases between them. Germline-derived CDR1 and CDR2 are MNHEY and SVGAGI. The CDR3 length is 13 residues. The CDR3 coding sequence is TGTGCCAGCAGGGCGGGAGGGTTAAGTGGCTACACCTTC. Its protein is CASRAGGLSGYTF.

The chain employs TRBV11-2 and TRBJ2-7; D ambiguous. The V gene lost 2 bases and the J gene lost 4 bases, with 12 bases spanning the gap. The CDR3 has 14 residues. Germline V gene lookup returns CDR1 SGHAT and CDR2 FQNNGV. Here the CDR3 reads CASSLSTAQYEQYF. The CDR3, as DNA: TGTGCCAGCAGCTTAAGCACAGCTCAATACGAGCAGTACTTC.

The chain combines TRBV5-6 with TRBJ2-2; D is perhaps TRBD2 (6 bases). The CDR3 runs 15 residues. V lost 3 bases, J lost 7 bases, and 16 bases lay in between. Germline lookup yields CDR1 SGHDT and CDR2 YYEEEE. Written as DNA, the CDR3 is TGTGCCAGCAGCTGGGGGAGGAAGGGCTACGGGGAGCTGTTTTTT. It encodes CASSWGRKGYGELFF.

This sequence joins TRBV5-1 and TRBJ1-4, with D perhaps TRBD1 (5 bases). The CDR3 is 17 amino acids. V lost 0 bases to trimming and J lost 0 bases, with 12 bases between them. Germline V gene lookup returns CDR1 SGHRS and CDR2 YFSETQ. CDR3 nucleotides: TGCGCCAGCAGCTTGGGTCCAGGGAAGGCAACTAATGAAAAACTGTTTTTT. Translated, it gives CASSLGPGKATNEKLFF.

The chain combines TRBV9 with TRBJ2-1; D unclear. Trimming removed 6 bases from V and 10 bases from J, with 23 bases in between. The length of the CDR3 is 15 residues. Germline CDR1 SGDLS, CDR2 YYNGEE. The CDR3 nucleotides read TGTGCCAGCACCCGTGCCCCCATGGGAAATAGCGAGCAGTTCTTC. Its protein product is CASTRAPMGNSEQFF.

The chain carries TRBV12-3 or TRBV12-4 and TRBJ2-2, with 7 bases fitting TRBD1. J lost 7 bases, V lost 3 bases, and 2 bases had no gene match. This CDR3 is 13 amino acids long. The CDR3 nucleotides are TGTGCCAGCAGTTTTCGACAGGGCGGGGAGCTGTTTTTT. This encodes CASSFRQGGELFF.

This clone was recorded a few times. The chain is built from TRBV2 and TRBJ2-7; no definite D call. CDR3 size: 11 residues. Per germline, CDR1 SNHLY and CDR2 FYNNEI. V gave up 4 bases and J gave up 7 bases, with 8 bases separating them. CDR3: CASSALREQYF. In nucleotides, the CDR3 is TGTGCCAGCAGTGCTTTGAGGGAGCAGTACTTC. The complete variable domain, with remaining parts taken from reference TRBV2 and TRBJ2-7, reads EPEVTQTPSHQVTQMGQEVILRCVPISNHLYFYWYRQILGQKVEFLVSFYNNEISEKSEIFDDQFSVERPDGSNFTLKIRSTKLEDSAMYFCASSALREQYFGPGTRLTVT.

The chain employs TRBV5-5 and TRBJ2-7; possibly TRBD1 for D (5 bases). CDR1 and CDR2 (germline): SGHKS, YYEKEE (reference sequence). The V gene lost 1 base and the J gene lost 0 bases, with 8 bases spanning the gap. This CDR3 has 14 amino acids. For the CDR3, the DNA is TGTGCCAGCAGCTTGCAGGGCCGCTCCTACGAGCAGTACTTC. Its translation: CASSLQGRSYEQYF.

V is TRBV5-1 and J is TRBJ2-3, with D possibly TRBD1 on 7 matching bases. The CDR3 extends over 15 amino acids. The V end was cut by 2 bases, the J end by 4 bases, with 14 bases between. CDR1 is SGHRS, CDR2 YFSETQ, per germline. In DNA, the CDR3 is TGCGCCAGCAGCTTACAGGGGAGGAGCCCAGATACGCAGTATTTT. This gives the protein CASSLQGRSPDTQYF.

The chain links TRBV5-5 to TRBJ2-5, with D possibly being TRBD2 (5 bases). Germline V gives CDR1 SGHKS, CDR2 YYEKEE (reference sequence). Trimming removed 3 bases from V and 2 bases from J, with 14 bases in between. The CDR3 loop spans 15 amino acids. The CDR3 DNA sequence: TGTGCCAGCAGCTCCAGGAGGACCCCTCAAGAGACCCAGTACTTC. Protein product: CASSSRRTPQETQYF.

The chain combines TRBV20-1 with TRBJ2-2; D ambiguous. Trimming pared 3 bases from V and 3 bases from J, leaving 8 bases between. Per the germline V gene, CDR1 is DFQATT and CDR2 is SNEGSKA (reference sequence). This CDR3 has 13 residues. This chain's CDR3 is CSASGRYTGELFF. CDR3 nucleotide sequence: TGCAGTGCTAGTGGACGATACACCGGGGAGCTGTTTTTT.

This rearrangement joins TRBV5-8 to TRBJ1-5; the D gene is possibly TRBD1 (6 bases). Trimming took 4 bases from V and 7 from J, leaving 21 bases between them. The CDR3 is 16 residues long. The germline CDR1 and CDR2 sequences are SGHTS and YDEGEE. CDR3 coding DNA: TGTGCCAGCAGCCCGTTCGCTCAGGGGAGTTACCAGCCCCAGCATTTT. It translates to CASSPFAQGSYQPQHF.

The V and J genes are TRBV9 and TRBJ2-1; 10 bases agree with TRBD2. The CDR3 consists of 18 residues. The V and J ends lost 4 bases and 3 bases, in that order; junction bases with no gene match: 13. CDR1 and CDR2 from the germline V gene are SGDLS and YYNGEE. The CDR3 here is CASSPPRGQRGGYNEQFF. DNA for the CDR3: TGTGCCAGCAGCCCCCCACGGGGGCAGCGGGGGGGCTACAATGAGCAGTTCTTC.

The chain employs TRBV5-5 and TRBJ2-5; TRBD2 matches 8 bases. Germline CDR1 and CDR2: SGHKS and YYEKEE (reference sequence). This CDR3 is built from 15 residues. J was trimmed by 5 bases and V by 1 base; bases with no gene match: 7. The CDR3 nucleotides read TGTGCCAGCAGCTTGTACGGGGGGGCCGGGGAGACCCAGTACTTC. Protein sequence: CASSLYGGAGETQYF.